Each of the 8 T cell receptor beta chains below was sequenced from the same sample in a study of T cell repertoires in cytomegalovirus infection. These TCRs' antigens remain unknown. TCRdb re-called the reads with MiXCR, one entry per CDR3 protein. The table records 100,000 to 150,000 distinct CDR3 sequences, approximately 30% of them present only once. Sequencing was performed on CD8+ T cells from cultured PBMCs, taken from culture after CMV antigen stimulation. The receptors derive from a human donor in good health (CMV status not recorded). Some clones in this sample may be carry-over from other donors' samples.

This clonotype was seen a handful of times. The V and J genes are TRBV10-3 and TRBJ1-1; possible D gene TRBD1, 6 bases. Germline V gives CDR1 ENHRY, CDR2 SYGVKD. Trimming stripped 2 bases from V and 1 base from J, with 11 bases between. The CDR3 consists of 15 residues. The DNA of the CDR3 is TGTGCCATCAGTGAGGGTTCAGGGGCGAACACTGAAGCTTTCTTT. It is translated as CAISEGSGANTEAFF.

The table lists this clonotype with a count of one. This chain connects TRBV12-3 or TRBV12-4 to TRBJ1-1; D not resolved. V was pared by 3 bases and J by 7 bases, with 6 bases between. This CDR3 is 11 amino acids long. CDR3 amino acids: CASSFGLEAFF. CDR3 sequence (DNA): TGTGCCAGCAGTTTTGGTCTTGAAGCTTTCTTT.

The sample holds a few counts of this clonotype. The rearrangement joins TRBV13 to TRBJ2-7; 11 positions match TRBD2. The CDR3 is 15 amino acids. V shed 0 bases and J 4 bases; nucleotides not matched to a gene: 2. Germline values: CDR1 PRHDT, CDR2 FYEKMQ (reference sequence). The CDR3 coding sequence is TGTGCCAGCAGCTTAGGACTAGCGGGGGATTACGAGCAGTACTTC. It yields the protein CASSLGLAGDYEQYF.

This clonotype was counted only a few times. This chain joins TRBV7-9 and TRBJ1-5; a possible D gene is TRBD1 (5 bases). V lost 1 base and J 5 bases, leaving 6 bases between the germline ends. The CDR3 spans 13 residues. Germline CDR1 and CDR2: SEHNR and FQNEAQ (reference sequence). The CDR3 DNA reads as TGTGCCAGCAGCTTAGTAGGGGATCAGCCCCAGCATTTT. Translated, it gives CASSLVGDQPQHF.

This clonotype was seen only once. This chain joins TRBV28 and TRBJ2-4, with unresolved D. This CDR3 spans 15 amino acids. Looked up from germline, CDR1 is MDHEN and CDR2 is SYDVKM. Trimming removed 8 bases from V and 0 bases from J, with 14 bases in between. CDR3 bases: TGTGCCAGCGCGCTAGGGCTACTAGCCAAAAACATTCAGTACTTC. Amino acids: CASALGLLAKNIQYF.

The rearrangement joins TRBV6-1 to TRBJ2-1; TRBD2 matches at 9 bases. The CDR3 extends over 17 amino acids. Germline values: CDR1 MNHNS, CDR2 SASEGT. The V and J ends lost 0 bases and 5 bases, in that order; junction bases with no gene match: 8. Written as DNA, the CDR3 is TGTGCCAGCAGTGAAGCGCGGCTTAGCGGGGGACACAATGAGCAGTTCTTC. It specifies CASSEARLSGGHNEQFF.

The chain is built from TRBV7-8 and TRBJ2-5; 8 nucleotides match TRBD2. This CDR3 has 15 residues. Germline V gene lookup returns CDR1 SGHVS and CDR2 FQNEAQ. V lost 7 bases, J lost 5 bases, and 12 bases stayed unmatched. CDR3 DNA: TGTGCCAGCACTAAACTCGGGGGGGCCGGCGAGACCCAGTACTTC. Amino acids: CASTKLGGAGETQYF.

The rearrangement joins TRBV19 to TRBJ1-6; TRBD1 matches at 7 bases. The CDR3 spans 17 residues. Germline loops: CDR1 LNHDA, CDR2 SQIVND (reference sequence). V lost 2 bases, J lost 8 bases, and 12 bases stayed unmatched. CDR3 sequence (DNA): TGTGCCAGTAGTATATCGGGCAGGGGGATTTTAGATTCACCCCTCCACTTT. This translates into CASSISGRGILDSPLHF.